Listed here are 7 T cell receptor beta chains from one sample, sequenced in a study of CDR3 diversity in severe acne (dated by TCRdb to between 2017 and 2020). The method was PCR. This sample was sequenced with an Illumina HiSeq 2000. TCRdb reanalyzed the raw reads on its own, using fastp at Q25 for trimming and MiXCR for clone calling, and kept in-frame beta chains. Entries are consolidated by CDR3 protein sequence, retaining the most common genes and DNA. The table for this sample lists around 94,000 distinct CDR3 sequences; more than 45% of them were counted only once. Around 12% of the sample is taken by the ten largest. The sample taken for sequencing was blood. The receptors were sampled from a male donor with acne.

The V call is TRBV12-3 or TRBV12-4, the J call TRBJ2-7, with 8 bases matching TRBD1. J was trimmed by 2 bases and V by 6 bases; bases with no gene match: 15. The CDR3 has 17 residues. The CDR3 coding sequence is TGTGCCAGCAGCTCCCATCGCACAGGGGGAATCCCCTACGAGCAGTACTTC. It yields the protein CASSSHRTGGIPYEQYF.

This clonotype counts as medium-sized. Here the CDR3 DNA reads TGCGCCAGCAGCTTCACTAGCGAGGATGAGCAGTACTTC. This encodes CASSFTSEDEQYF. The chain recombines TRBV5-1 with TRBJ2-7; TRBD2 matches 7 bases. Germline V gives CDR1 SGHRS, CDR2 YFSETQ. The CDR3 is 13 residues long. The V and J ends lost 2 bases and 7 bases, in that order; junction bases with no gene match: 6. The full variable domain, in which reference TRBV5-1 and TRBJ2-7 provide the parts outside the CDR3, is KAGVTQTPRYLIKTRGQQVTLSCSPISGHRSVSWYQQTPGQGLQFLFEYFSETQRNKGNFPGRFSGRQFSNSRSEMNVSTLELGDSALYLCASSFTSEDEQYFGPGTRLTVT.

This clonotype was recorded a few times. CDR3 sequence: CASSLGLGEQFF. CDR3 DNA: TGTGCCAGCAGTCTAGGGTTGGGGGAGCAGTTCTTC. The chain has TRBV27 and TRBJ2-1; D unclear. CDR1 and CDR2 from the germline V gene are MNHEY and SMNVEV (reference sequence). V was cut by 5 bases and J by 10 bases, with 12 bases left in between. The CDR3 sequence is 12 residues long.

This clonotype was recorded only once. This sequence may be a read error, since a much larger clone differs from it by one base. The chain employs TRBV19 and TRBJ2-1, with TRBD2 identical over 13 bases. The V gene's germline CDR1 is LNHDA and CDR2 SQIVND (reference sequence). This CDR3 region has 17 residues. CDR3 sequence reads: CANSIVTSGRAYNEQFF. As DNA, the CDR3 is TGTGCCAATAGTATAGTCACTAGCGGGAGGGCCTACAATGAGCAGTTCTTC.

V and J are TRBV19 and TRBJ2-7; 9 bases map to TRBD1. The CDR3 has 16 amino acids. V lost 3 bases to trimming and J lost 2 bases; unmatched junction nucleotides: 8. From germline, CDR1 is LNHDA and CDR2 SQIVND (reference sequence). The DNA for the CDR3 is TGTGCCAGTAGTATCGCCGGACAGGGGACGACCTACGAGCAGTACTTC. Its translation is CASSIAGQGTTYEQYF.

With regard to this clonotype: At one boundary the junction diverges from the germline segment, which might be a read error. This rearrangement joins TRBV5-5 to TRBJ2-7, with D perhaps matching TRBD1 (5 bases). Germline assignment: CDR1 SGHKS and CDR2 YYEKEE (reference sequence). This CDR3 has 12 residues. DNA for the CDR3: TGCGCCAGCAGCCAAGGGGCCTACGAGCAGTACTTC. It yields the protein CASSQGAYEQYF.

The chain uses TRBV9 and TRBJ1-1; 10 bases map to TRBD1. Looked up from germline, CDR1 is SGDLS and CDR2 is YYNGEE. The CDR3 is made up of 14 amino acids. The J segment lost 4 bases and the V segment lost 5 bases, leaving 5 bases of the junction unmatched. The CDR3: CASSRTGGSTEAFF. DNA of the CDR3: TGTGCCAGCAGTCGGACAGGGGGTTCCACTGAAGCTTTCTTT.